The 13 T cell receptor beta chains below were found in one sample sequenced in a study of neurological immune-mediated disorders. The sample's time point: longitudinal time-point 1 (baseline). MiXCR, run by TCRdb on the 5' RACE reads, gives a single entry per CDR3 protein. The sample has tens of thousands of distinct CDR3 sequences; roughly 10% are singletons. Sequencing was carried out using PBMCs. These receptors all stem from a male donor with HTLV-1-associated myelopathy (HAM/TSP).

This clonotype was counted at least ten times. The CDR3 DNA sequence: TGCGCCAGCAGCTTGGTTGGGGTCACCGGGGAGCTGTTTTTT. It translates to CASSLVGVTGELFF. The gene calls are TRBV5-1 and TRBJ2-2; no firm D call. This CDR3 comprises 14 residues. The V end lost 0 bases, the J end lost 4 bases, and 7 bases lay between the germline ends. Per the germline V gene, CDR1 is SGHRS and CDR2 is YFSETQ.

This clonotype was seen repeatedly, ten times or more. The chain joins TRBV5-1 to TRBJ2-5; D uncertain. This CDR3 is built from 13 residues. Germline CDR1 SGHRS, CDR2 YFSETQ. V dropped 0 bases and J dropped 2 bases, with 5 bases sitting between them. The CDR3 DNA sequence: TGCGCCAGCAGCTTGGCCTTGCAAGAGACCCAGTACTTC. Translation: CASSLALQETQYF.

There are many counts of this clonotype. V usage is TRBV20-1 and J usage is TRBJ1-5, with D tentatively TRBD1 (6 bases). Trimming removed 4 bases at V and 2 bases at J, with 12 bases between. The germline V gene has CDR1 DFQATT and CDR2 SNEGSKA (reference sequence). There are 14 residues in the CDR3. The DNA of the CDR3 is TGCAGTGCTAACAGGGCTATGGGCAATCAGCCCCAGCATTTT. It specifies CSANRAMGNQPQHF.

This clonotype has ten or more counts. The V call is TRBV5-1, the J call TRBJ2-3; TRBD2 agrees at 7 bases. V lost 6 bases and J lost 0; bases outside the gene matches: 4. Germline CDR1 SGHRS, CDR2 YFSETQ. The CDR3 extends over 14 amino acids. The CDR3 DNA reads as TGCGCCAGCAAAAGCGGGGTTAGCACAGATACGCAGTATTTT. This codes for CASKSGVSTDTQYF.

This clonotype was detected ten times or more. The chain uses TRBV28 and TRBJ1-1; D uncertain. The CDR3 contains 17 residues. Germline CDR1 MDHEN, CDR2 SYDVKM. V lost 4 bases to trimming and J lost 0 bases, with 18 bases between them. The DNA for the CDR3 is TGTGCCAGCAGTTCAGAGTTCTCTGGAGCGGTGAACACTGAAGCTTTCTTT. The encoded protein is CASSSEFSGAVNTEAFF.

This clonotype was observed many times. CDR3 residues: CASSSDLGRAGLRNQPQHF. CDR3 in DNA: TGTGCCAGCAGCTCCGACTTGGGGCGGGCAGGGTTGAGGAATCAGCCCCAGCATTTT. The chain combines TRBV5-8 with TRBJ1-5; weak D call: TRBD1 (5 bases). V lost 3 bases and J lost 4, with 26 bases in between. Germline V gene sequence: CDR1 SGHTS, CDR2 YDEGEE. The CDR3 is made up of 19 amino acids.

This clonotype has a count of ten or more. This rearrangement joins TRBV29-1 to TRBJ2-5; 9 bases are shared with TRBD1. Germline V lookup: CDR1 SQVTM, CDR2 ANQGSEA. J gave up 5 bases and V 6 bases, and 7 bases lay outside the gene matches. CDR3 length equals 13 residues. This CDR3 reads CSVPRQGEETQYF. Written as DNA, the CDR3 is TGCAGCGTACCTAGACAGGGGGAGGAGACCCAGTACTTC.

In this sample, this clonotype turned up many times. The chain carries TRBV7-9 and TRBJ1-1; TRBD1 is a possible D gene (5 bases). This CDR3 comprises 15 residues. V was clipped by 6 bases and J by 4 bases, with 18 bases between them. Germline values: CDR1 SEHNR, CDR2 FQNEAQ (reference sequence). CDR3 amino acids: CASSLGNRKFTEAFF. CDR3 bases: TGTGCCAGCAGTCTCGGAAACAGGAAATTCACTGAAGCTTTCTTT. Full variable domain (outside the CDR3, taken from reference TRBV7-9 and TRBJ1-1): DTGVSQNPRHKITKRGQNVTFRCDPISEHNRLYWYRQTLGQGPEFLTYFQNEAQLEKSRLLSDRFSAERPKGSFSTLEIQRTEQGDSAMYLCASSLGNRKFTEAFFGQGTRLTVV.

This clonotype was picked up many times. CDR3 nucleotide sequence: TGCGCCAGCAGCTTGGATGGGGGCGCGGATCAGCCCCAGCATTTT. Translated, it gives CASSLDGGADQPQHF. This chain links TRBV5-1 with TRBJ1-5, with D perhaps matching TRBD1 (6 bases). The germline V and J ends were trimmed by 0 bases and 5 bases, with 12 bases remaining between them. Germline CDR1 reads SGHRS; CDR2 reads YFSETQ. The CDR3 loop spans 15 amino acids.

This clonotype has at least ten counts. V gene TRBV20-1 combines with J gene TRBJ2-3, with D maybe TRBD1 (6 bases). Germline CDR1 and CDR2: DFQATT and SNEGSKA (reference sequence). Between the trimmed V and J ends, which lost 6 bases and 1 base, there was a span of 17 bases. CDR3 length: 15 residues. The CDR3 DNA reads as TGCAGTGCGCTGGACCAGGGGCGGGGCACAGATACGCAGTATTTT. Protein sequence: CSALDQGRGTDTQYF.

This clonotype occurred a few times. V is TRBV20-1 and J is TRBJ1-5; D gene unclear. V lost 0 bases and J 0 bases, leaving 9 bases between the germline ends. This CDR3 contains 15 residues. Germline assignment: CDR1 DFQATT and CDR2 SNEGSKA (reference sequence). CDR3 DNA sequence: TGCAGTGCTAGAGATGCCGGCTATAGCAATCAGCCCCAGCATTTT. It codes for CSARDAGYSNQPQHF.

The table lists this clonotype with many counts. The chain links TRBV9 to TRBJ2-1; 8 positions match TRBD2. The CDR3 extends over 15 amino acids. The V gene's germline CDR1 is SGDLS and CDR2 YYNGEE. After removal of 3 bases from V and 6 bases from J, the junction contained 8 bases not matched to a gene. As DNA, the CDR3 is TGTGCCAGCAGCGCATCCGGGACTAGAAGCAATGAGCAGTTCTTC. It codes for CASSASGTRSNEQFF.

To note about this clonotype: It may be a read error: a sequence one base away is much more abundant. V usage is TRBV15 and J usage is TRBJ1-2; 7 bases are a match to TRBD1. The CDR3 is made up of 14 amino acids. V shed 6 bases and J 5 bases; nucleotides not matched to a gene: 9. CDR1 is LNHNV and CDR2 is YYDKDF in the germline V gene (reference sequence). In DNA form, the CDR3 reads TGTGCCACCAGTAGGGACAGTGGCCCTTATGGCTACACCTTC. Translating it yields CATSRDSGPYGYTF.